The clone carrying this TCR beta chain was counted a few times. The sample contains more than one DNA sequence encoding this CDR3. The source of the sample is a study of cytomegalovirus exposure and HLA in healthy donors. The PCR used 60 Vbeta and 13 Jbeta primers. Method: immunoSEQ multiplex PCR; TCRdb's copy keeps in-frame clones and lacks some. The sample contains around 90,000 clones, roughly 80% of which appear only once. Germline V gene lookup returns CDR1 MRHNA and CDR2 SNTAGT. V shed 2 bases and J 6 bases; nucleotides not matched to a gene: 2. CDR3 length: 15 amino acids. Sequenced sample: PBMCs. This TCR was recovered from a man under 40 in good health and CMV-seronegative. The V call is TRBV6-4, the J call TRBJ2-3; TRBD2 aligns across 13 bases. As DNA, the CDR3 is TGTGCCAGCAGTGACACTAGCGGGGGGGCGGATACGCAGTATTTT. Translating gives CASSDTSGGADTQYF.